What follows describes a single T cell receptor (beta chain). Its antigen is currently not known. Per-nucleotide qualities are absent, and no much larger clonotype sits a single base away. The library came from the immunoSEQ multiplex PCR assay. In its TCRdb copy, this immuneACCESS table keeps in-frame sequences only and misses some clones. Where compared with another copy, unresolved V genes explain less than half of these, and the others have no known cause. Recorded for this sample are around 50,000 clones; about 90% of them occurred a single time. The top ten hold 1.9% of the sample. This specimen belongs to a study of T cell changes during pregnancy in multiple sclerosis (dated by TCRdb to the late 2010s). Looking at the study overall: In women with multiple sclerosis, the researchers looked at how the T cell repertoire shifted as pregnancy progressed.

CDR3 length: 10 amino acids, cysteine to phenylalanine. This entry keeps only the CDR3 DNA: 30 bases, framed from base 1. CDR1 and CDR2 are drawn from the germline V gene (reference sequence): GTSNPN, SVGIG. V is pruned by 7 bases and J by 7 bases, leaving 3 bases of the junction without a gene match. The clonotype comes from a female donor with multiple sclerosis, enrolled in a pregnancy study. This specimen consisted of peripheral blood, obtained in the first trimester of pregnancy. The rearranged segments are TRBV30 and TRBJ1-2; the junction holds 7 bases that match TRBD1. The CDR3 loop reads CAFNRGGYTF. The DNA reads as follows: TGTGCCTTCAACAGGGGTGGCTACACCTTC.